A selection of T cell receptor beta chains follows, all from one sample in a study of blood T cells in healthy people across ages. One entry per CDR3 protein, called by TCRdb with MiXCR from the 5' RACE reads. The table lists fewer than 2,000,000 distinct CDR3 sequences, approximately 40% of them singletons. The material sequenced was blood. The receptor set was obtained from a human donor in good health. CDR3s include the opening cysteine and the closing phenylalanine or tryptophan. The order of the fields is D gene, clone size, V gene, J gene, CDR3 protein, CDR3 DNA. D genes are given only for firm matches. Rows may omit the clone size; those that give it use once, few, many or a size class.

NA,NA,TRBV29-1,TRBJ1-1,CSVGVIGTEAFF,TGCAGCGTTGGGGTGATTGGGACTGAAGCTTTCTTT
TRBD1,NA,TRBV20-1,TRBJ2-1,CSATMLGDRDEQFF,TGCAGTGCTACGATGCTCGGAGACAGGGATGAGCAGTTCTTC
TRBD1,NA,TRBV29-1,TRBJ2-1,CSVEHRGTGGRRSYNEQFF,TGCAGCGTTGAGCACAGGGGGACAGGGGGCCGTAGGTCCTACAATGAGCAGTTCTTC
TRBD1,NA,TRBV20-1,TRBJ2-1,CSTDRGFYNEQFF,TGCAGTACGGACAGGGGGTTCTACAATGAGCAGTTCTTC
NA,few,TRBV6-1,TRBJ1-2,CATIGLSESIYGYTF,TGTGCCACCATAGGGCTTTCAGAAAGCATATATGGCTACACCTTC
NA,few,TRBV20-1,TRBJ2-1,CSAVGNEQFF,TGCAGTGCTGTCGGGAATGAGCAGTTCTTC
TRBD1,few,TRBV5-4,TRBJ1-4,CASSKDRAGEKLFF,TGTGCCAGCAGCAAAGACAGGGCAGGCGAAAAACTGTTTTTT
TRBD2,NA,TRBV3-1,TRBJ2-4,CASSHYSGGDAKNIQYF,TGTGCCAGCAGCCATTATAGCGGGGGTGACGCCAAAAACATTCAGTACTTC
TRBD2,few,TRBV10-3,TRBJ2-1,CAITSGGADEQFF,TGTGCCATAACTAGCGGGGGGGCCGATGAGCAGTTCTTC
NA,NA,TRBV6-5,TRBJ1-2,CASSGGGTYGYTF,TGTGCCAGTTCAGGCGGGGGGACCTATGGCTACACCTTC
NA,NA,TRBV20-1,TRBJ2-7,CSARLGSWEQYF,TGCAGTGCTAGACTGGGGTCCTGGGAGCAGTACTTC
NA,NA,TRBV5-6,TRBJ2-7,CASSLSRVYEQYF,TGTGCCAGCAGCTTGAGCAGGGTGTACGAGCAGTACTTC
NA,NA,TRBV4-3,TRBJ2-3,CASSQKFWGGASTDTQYF,TGCGCCAGCAGCCAAAAATTCTGGGGCGGGGCCAGCACAGATACGCAGTATTTT
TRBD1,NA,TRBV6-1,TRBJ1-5,CASISRTGSNQPQHF,TGTGCCAGCATTTCTAGGACAGGCAGCAATCAGCCCCAGCATTTT
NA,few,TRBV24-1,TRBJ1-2,CATSALSGYTF,TGTGCCACCAGTGCGTTGAGCGGCTACACCTTC
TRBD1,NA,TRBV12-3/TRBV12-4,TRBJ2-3,CASSPMGTGSQDAQYF,TGTGCCAGCAGCCCCATGGGGACAGGGTCGCAAGATGCGCAGTATTTT
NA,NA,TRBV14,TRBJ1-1,CASSPYGGDTEAFF,TGTGCCAGCAGCCCCTATGGTGGGGACACTGAAGCTTTCTTT
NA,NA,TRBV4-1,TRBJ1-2,CASSQVVWQDGYTF,TGCGCCAGCAGCCAAGTGGTATGGCAGGATGGCTACACCTTC
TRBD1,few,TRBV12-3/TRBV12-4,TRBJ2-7,CASTGQGSEQYF,TGTGCCAGCACAGGACAGGGGAGCGAGCAGTACTTC
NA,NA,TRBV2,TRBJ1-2,CASSEVRAYGYTF,TGTGCCAGCAGTGAAGTAAGGGCCTATGGCTACACCTTC
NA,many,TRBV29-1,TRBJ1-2,CSLADGYTF,TGCAGCTTGGCTGATGGCTACACCTTC
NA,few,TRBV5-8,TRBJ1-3,CASSFIKRGNTIYF,TGTGCCAGCAGCTTTATTAAGAGGGGAAACACCATATATTTT
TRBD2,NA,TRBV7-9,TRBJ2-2,CASSPRLAGYTGELFF,TGTGCCAGCAGCCCCCGTTTAGCGGGGTATACCGGGGAGCTGTTTTTT
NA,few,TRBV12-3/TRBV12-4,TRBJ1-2,CASSLSGDIYGYTF,TGTGCCAGCAGTTTGTCAGGCGATATTTATGGCTACACCTTC
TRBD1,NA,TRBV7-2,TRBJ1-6,CASSLEGDRRWSSPLHF,TGTGCCAGCAGCCTCGAAGGGGACAGGCGCTGGAGTTCACCCCTCCACTTT
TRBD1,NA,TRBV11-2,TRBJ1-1,CASSARFKGGQAMNTEAFF,TGTGCCAGCAGCGCACGATTCAAAGGGGGACAGGCTATGAACACTGAAGCTTTCTTT
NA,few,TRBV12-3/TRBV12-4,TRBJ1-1,CASSLDGGSGSEAFF,TGTGCCAGCAGTTTAGATGGTGGGTCGGGGAGTGAAGCTTTCTTT
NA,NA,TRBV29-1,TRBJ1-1,CSGTKAVNTEAFF,TGCAGCGGGACGAAGGCGGTGAACACTGAAGCTTTCTTT
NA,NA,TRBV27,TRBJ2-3,CASSLSGVRGFQPDTQYF,TGTGCCAGCAGTTTATCGGGGGTGAGGGGTTTTCAGCCAGATACGCAGTATTTT
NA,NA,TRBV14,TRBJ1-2,CASSQGVGFAGYTF,TGTGCCAGCAGCCAAGGGGTCGGGTTCGCTGGCTACACCTTC
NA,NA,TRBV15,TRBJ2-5,CATSRPVQETQYF,TGTGCCACCAGCAGACCCGTACAAGAGACCCAGTACTTC
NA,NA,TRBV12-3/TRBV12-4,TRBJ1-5,CASSPSRQPQHF,TGTGCCAGCAGTCCAAGTAGGCAGCCCCAGCATTTT
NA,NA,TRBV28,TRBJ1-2,CASSYAAEWARIFHTF,TGTGCCAGCAGTTATGCGGCTGAGTGGGCGAGAATCTTCCACACCTTC
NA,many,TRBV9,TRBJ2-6,CASSVVRASGANVLTF,TGTGCCAGCAGCGTAGTCAGGGCCTCTGGGGCCAACGTCCTGACTTTC
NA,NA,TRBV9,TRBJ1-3,CASSVVPGSSGNTIYF,TGTGCCAGCAGCGTAGTTCCCGGTAGCTCTGGAAACACCATATATTTT
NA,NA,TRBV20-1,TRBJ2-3,CSARDPPGKGIDTQYF,TGTAGTGCTAGAGATCCCCCTGGTAAGGGAATAGATACGCAGTATTTT
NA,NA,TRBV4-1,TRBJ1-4,CASSQNSQAREKLFF,TGCGCCAGCAGCCAGAACTCCCAGGCCCGTGAAAAACTGTTTTTT
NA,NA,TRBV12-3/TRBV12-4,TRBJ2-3,CASSPSLDTQYF,TGTGCCAGCAGTCCCAGCCTGGATACGCAGTATTTT
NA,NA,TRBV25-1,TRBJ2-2,CASRDRLGAGELFF,TGTGCCAGCAGAGACCGACTGGGGGCCGGGGAGCTGTTTTTT
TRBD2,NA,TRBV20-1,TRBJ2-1,CSAERDGGALMGNGQFF,TGCAGTGCTGAGAGAGACGGGGGGGCCCTAATGGGAAATGGGCAGTTCTTC
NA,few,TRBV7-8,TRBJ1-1,CASSLGLGGPEAFF,TGTGCCAGCAGCTTGGGTCTTGGGGGGCCTGAAGCTTTCTTT
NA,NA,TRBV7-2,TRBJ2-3,CASSFGRMRDTQYF,TGTGCCAGCAGCTTTGGGAGAATGAGAGATACGCAGTATTTT
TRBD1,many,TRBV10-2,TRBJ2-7,CASSRTGENEQYF,TGCGCCAGCAGCCGGACAGGGGAAAACGAGCAGTACTTC
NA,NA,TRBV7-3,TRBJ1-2,CASSLTRGHIYGYTF,TGTGCCAGCAGCTTAACTCGGGGCCACATCTATGGCTACACCTTC
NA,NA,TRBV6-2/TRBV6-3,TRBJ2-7,CASSYLSGDYEQYF,TGTGCCAGCAGTTATTTATCAGGTGACTACGAGCAGTACTTC
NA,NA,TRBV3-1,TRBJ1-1,CASRPARGLGTEAFF,TGTGCCAGCAGACCAGCACGGGGGTTGGGAACTGAAGCTTTCTTT
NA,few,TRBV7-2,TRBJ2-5,CASSIGGARQETQYF,TGTGCCAGCAGCATAGGGGGGGCGCGCCAAGAGACCCAGTACTTC
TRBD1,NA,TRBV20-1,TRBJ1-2,CSARVGDSGYSGYTF,TGCAGTGCTAGAGTAGGGGACAGCGGCTACTCTGGCTACACCTTC
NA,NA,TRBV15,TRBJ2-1,CATTEFEGGPNEQFF,TGTGCCACCACCGAATTCGAGGGGGGCCCGAATGAGCAGTTCTTC
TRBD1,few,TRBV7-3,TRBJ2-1,CASSLTRDRGNNEQFF,TGTGCCAGCAGCTTAACGAGGGACAGGGGGAACAATGAGCAGTTCTTC
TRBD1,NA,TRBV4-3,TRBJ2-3,CASSRSPTGGGTDTQYF,TGCGCCAGCAGCCGTTCGCCTACAGGGGGCGGCACAGATACGCAGTATTTT
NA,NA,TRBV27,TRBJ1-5,CASSLSQGFPTGNQPQHF,TGTGCCAGCAGTTTAAGTCAGGGGTTCCCTACGGGCAATCAGCCCCAGCATTTT
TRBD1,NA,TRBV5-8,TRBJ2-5,CASSSGQGEGQETQYF,TGTGCCAGCAGCTCCGGACAGGGTGAGGGCCAAGAGACCCAGTACTTC
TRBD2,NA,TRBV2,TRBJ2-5,CASRYSGGFRETQYF,TGTGCCAGCCGTTATAGCGGGGGGTTCAGAGAGACCCAGTACTTC
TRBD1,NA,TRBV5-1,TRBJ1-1,CASTAQGLNTEAFF,TGCGCCAGCACAGCACAGGGGTTGAACACTGAAGCTTTCTTT
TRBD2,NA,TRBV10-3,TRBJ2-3,CAISDRASGVPDTQYF,TGTGCCATCAGTGACCGGGCTAGCGGGGTCCCAGATACGCAGTATTTT
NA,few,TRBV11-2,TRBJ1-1,CASSLKSIPTEAFF,TGTGCCAGCAGCTTAAAAAGTATCCCCACTGAAGCTTTCTTT
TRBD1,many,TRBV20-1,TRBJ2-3,CSAGYRGDTQYF,TGCAGTGCTGGTTACAGGGGAGATACGCAGTATTTT
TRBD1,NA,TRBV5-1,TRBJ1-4,CASSYDRVGEKLFF,TGCGCCAGCAGCTACGACAGGGTCGGTGAAAAACTGTTTTTT
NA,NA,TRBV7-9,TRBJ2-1,CASSPRRLADSEQFF,TGTGCCAGCAGCCCCCGGCGGCTAGCGGACAGTGAGCAGTTCTTC